The clone carrying this T cell receptor (beta chain) was detected ten times or more. This specimen comes from a study of T cells in Graves' hyperthyroidism and ophthalmopathy. Germline CDR1 and CDR2: GTSNPN and SVGIG (reference sequence). CDR3 size: 15 residues. J lost 0 bases, V lost 3 bases, and 3 bases had no gene match. RNA transcripts provided the source from which TCR beta CDR3 regions were amplified. The TCR CDR3 was amplified in a first-round RT-PCR using the HTBI primer set. TCRdb re-called the multiplex PCR reads through MiXCR, storing one row per CDR3 protein. The table shows roughly 400,000 distinct CDR3 sequences, with roughly an eighth occurring only once. Uncontrolled infection, other autoimmune disease, pregnancy or lactation excluded patients.

V usage is TRBV30 and J usage is TRBJ2-3; TRBD2 aligns across 10 bases. The clonotype comes from a man aged 50 or older with Graves' ophthalmopathy. Sequencing used blood. CDR3 in amino acids: CAWSMTSGSTDTQYF. The CDR3 bases are TGTGCCTGGAGCATGACTAGCGGGAGCACAGATACGCAGTATTTT.